This T cell receptor beta chain originates from a study of human T cells and chemical hapten exposure. TCRdb re-called the RACE reads through MiXCR, storing one row per CDR3 protein. The sample lists under 450,000 distinct CDR3 sequences, around 6% occurring once. Time point described: patch test 2, 6 weeks after DPC sensitization. Treatment: therapeutic diphenylcyclopropenone sensitization with weekly scalp DPC. The CDR3 is made up of 16 amino acids. Trimming stripped 5 bases from V and 2 bases from J, with 18 bases between. This clonotype has a count of ten or more. This clonotype was obtained from a woman aged 18 to 35 with alopecia areata. Some clones in this sample may be carry-over from other donors' samples. The sample consisted of whole blood, taken in connection with sensitization to the hapten diphenylcyclopropenone (DPC). The rearrangement uses TRBV12-3 or TRBV12-4 and TRBJ1-2; D unclear. The CDR3 loop reads CASSPGSTMANYGYTF. In DNA form, the CDR3 reads TGTGCCAGCAGTCCGGGGTCCACTATGGCAAACTATGGCTACACCTTC.